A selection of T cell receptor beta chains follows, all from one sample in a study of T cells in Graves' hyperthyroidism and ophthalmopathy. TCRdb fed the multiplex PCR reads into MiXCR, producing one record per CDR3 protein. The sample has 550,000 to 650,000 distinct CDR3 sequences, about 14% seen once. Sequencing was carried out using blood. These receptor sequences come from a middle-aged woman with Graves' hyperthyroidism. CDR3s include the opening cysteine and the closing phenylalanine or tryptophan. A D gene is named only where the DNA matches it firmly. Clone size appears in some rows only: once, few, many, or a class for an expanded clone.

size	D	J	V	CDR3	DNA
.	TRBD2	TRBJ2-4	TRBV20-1	CSARAGGLNIQYF	TGCAGTGCCAGAGCGGGAGGGTTAAACATTCAGTACTTC
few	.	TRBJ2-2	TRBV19	CASTALNTGELFF	TGTGCCAGTACCGCACTGAACACCGGGGAGCTGTTTTTT
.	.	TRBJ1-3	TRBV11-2	CASSFRDYSLSGNTIYF	TGTGCCAGCAGCTTCCGGGACTACTCGCTCTCTGGAAACACCATATATTTT
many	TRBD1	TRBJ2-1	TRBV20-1	CSARGQGNYNEQFF	TGCAGTGCTAGAGGACAGGGTAACTACAATGAGCAGTTCTTC
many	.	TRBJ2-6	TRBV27	CASSLSTVSGANVLTF	TGTGCCAGCAGCCTTAGCACGGTCTCTGGGGCCAACGTCCTGACTTTC
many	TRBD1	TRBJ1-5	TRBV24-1	CATSDRGQGGNQPQHF	TGTGCCACCAGTGATCGGGGACAGGGTGGCAATCAGCCCCAGCATTTT
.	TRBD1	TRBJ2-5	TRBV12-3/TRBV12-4	CASRGPGTGGLETQYF	TGTGCCAGCAGGGGCCCCGGGACAGGGGGCTTGGAGACCCAGTACTTC
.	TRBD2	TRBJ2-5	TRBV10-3	CAIRGGIGETQYF	TGTGCCATCAGGGGGGGGATCGGAGAGACCCAGTACTTC
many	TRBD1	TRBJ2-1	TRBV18	CASSPRQGLNEQFF	TGTGCCAGCTCACCGAGACAGGGTCTCAATGAGCAGTTCTTC
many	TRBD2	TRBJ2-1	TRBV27	CASSTSGRAAFNEQFF	TGTGCCAGCAGTACTAGCGGGAGGGCCGCTTTCAATGAGCAGTTCTTC
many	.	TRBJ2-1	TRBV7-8	CASSQDSHNEQFF	TGTGCCAGCAGCCAAGACAGTCACAATGAGCAGTTCTTC
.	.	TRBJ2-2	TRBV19	CASSVEPNTGELFF	TGTGCCAGTAGTGTGGAGCCGAACACCGGGGAGCTGTTTTTT
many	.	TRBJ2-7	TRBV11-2	CASSFRIYEQYF	TGTGCCAGCAGCTTTAGGATCTACGAGCAGTACTTC
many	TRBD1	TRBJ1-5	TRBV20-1	CSARRVLIGQGVRQPQHF	TGCAGTGCTAGAAGGGTCTTAATAGGACAGGGAGTTCGGCAGCCCCAGCATTTT
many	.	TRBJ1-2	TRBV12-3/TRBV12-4	CASRTTAGSHYGYTF	TGTGCCAGCAGAACAACAGCAGGGAGCCACTATGGCTACACCTTC
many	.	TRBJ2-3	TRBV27	CASSFVGGGTDTQYF	TGTGCCAGCAGTTTCGTGGGAGGGGGGACAGATACGCAGTATTTT
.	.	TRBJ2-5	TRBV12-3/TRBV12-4	CASTLLTILGDHQETQYF	TGTGCCAGCACCCTACTGACGATCCTAGGGGATCATCAAGAGACCCAGTACTTC
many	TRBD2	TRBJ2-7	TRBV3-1	CASSPEASGNYEQYF	TGTGCCAGCAGCCCCGAGGCTAGCGGGAACTACGAGCAGTACTTC
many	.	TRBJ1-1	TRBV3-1	CASSQPIGGNTEAFF	TGTGCCAGCAGCCAACCCATCGGGGGGAACACTGAAGCTTTCTTT
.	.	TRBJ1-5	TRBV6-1	CASSPGTPNQPQHF	TGTGCCAGCAGCCCCGGGACGCCCAATCAGCCCCAGCATTTT
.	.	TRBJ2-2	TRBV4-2	CASSQEWQNTGELFF	TGTGCCAGCAGCCAAGAGTGGCAGAACACCGGGGAGCTGTTTTTT
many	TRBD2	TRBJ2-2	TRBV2	CASSWAGGTGELFF	TGTGCCAGCAGCTGGGCGGGGGGCACCGGGGAGCTGTTTTTT
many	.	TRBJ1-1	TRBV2	CASSPGEGTEAFF	TGTGCCAGCAGCCCGGGGGAGGGCACTGAAGCTTTCTTT
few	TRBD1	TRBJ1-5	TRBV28	CASSLTGQGVHQPQHF	TGTGCCAGCAGTTTGACGGGGCAGGGGGTCCATCAGCCCCAGCATTTT
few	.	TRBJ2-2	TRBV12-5	CASGSVRNMGVPGELFF	TGTGCTAGTGGTTCGGTACGGAATATGGGGGTCCCCGGGGAGCTGTTTTTT
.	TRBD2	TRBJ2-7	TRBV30	CAWKGKKRLAGVNEQYF	TGTGCCTGGAAGGGTAAAAAGCGGCTAGCGGGAGTCAACGAGCAGTACTTC
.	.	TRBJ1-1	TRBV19	CASSTPGAANTEAFF	TGTGCCAGTAGTACCCCAGGGGCGGCCAACACTGAAGCTTTCTTT
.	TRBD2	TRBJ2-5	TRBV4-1	CASSLTGLAGQETQYF	TGCGCCAGCAGCCTCACGGGACTAGCGGGACAAGAGACCCAGTACTTC
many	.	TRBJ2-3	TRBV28	CASSFAGIRADTQYF	TGTGCCAGCAGTTTCGCAGGGATAAGGGCAGATACGCAGTATTTT
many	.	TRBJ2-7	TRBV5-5	CASSLLMAEQYF	TGTGCCAGCAGCCTTCTGATGGCCGAGCAGTACTTC
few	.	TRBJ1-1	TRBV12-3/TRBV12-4	CASSTTSMNTEAFF	TGTGCCAGCAGTACCACAAGCATGAACACTGAAGCTTTCTTT
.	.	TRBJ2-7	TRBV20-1	CSAGERILEGQQYF	TGCAGTGCTGGAGAGAGAATCCTTGAGGGACAGCAGTACTTC
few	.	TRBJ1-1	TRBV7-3	CASSPDGNTGAFF	TGTGCCAGCAGCCCGGATGGTAACACTGGAGCTTTCTTT
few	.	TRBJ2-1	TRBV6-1	CASTIRADNEQFF	TGTGCCAGCACCATCAGGGCCGACAATGAGCAGTTCTTC
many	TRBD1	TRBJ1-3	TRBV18	CASSRRQGPNTIYF	TGTGCCAGCTCAAGACGACAGGGGCCGAACACCATATATTTT
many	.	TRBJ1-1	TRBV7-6	CASSLAQWDTEAFF	TGTGCCAGCAGCTTAGCCCAGTGGGACACTGAAGCTTTCTTT
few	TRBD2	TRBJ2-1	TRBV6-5	CASSYGTSGSKGYNEQFF	TGTGCCAGCAGTTACGGGACTAGCGGGAGTAAAGGCTACAATGAGCAGTTCTTC
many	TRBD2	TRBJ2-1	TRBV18	CASSPLGLAGGEQFF	TGTGCCAGCTCACCATTGGGACTAGCGGGAGGAGAGCAGTTCTTC
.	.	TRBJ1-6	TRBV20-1	CSAVYIAGLYNSPLHF	TGCAGTGCCGTATACATTGCCGGACTCTATAATTCACCCCTCCACTTT
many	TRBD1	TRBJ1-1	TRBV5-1	CASSEGQGGNTEAFF	TGCGCCAGCAGCGAGGGACAGGGTGGTAACACTGAAGCTTTCTTT
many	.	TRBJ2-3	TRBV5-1	CASSPLASTDTQYF	TGCGCCAGCAGCCCACTCGCGTCCACAGATACGCAGTATTTT
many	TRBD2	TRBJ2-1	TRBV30	CAWGPTSVEQFF	TGTGCCTGGGGACCTACTAGCGTCGAGCAGTTCTTC
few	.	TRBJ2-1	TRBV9	CASSVVAGSYNKQFF	TGTGCCAGCAGCGTAGTGGCTGGCTCCTACAATAAGCAGTTCTTC
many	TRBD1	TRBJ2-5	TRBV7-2	CASSLRDRGRETQYF	TGTGCCAGCAGCCTCCGGGACAGGGGTCGAGAGACCCAGTACTTC
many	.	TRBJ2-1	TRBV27	CASSLGQSNEQFF	TGTGCCAGCAGTTTAGGACAGTCCAATGAGCAGTTCTTC
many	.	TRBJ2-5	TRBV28	CASKLNEQPIQETQYF	TGTGCCAGCAAATTAAACGAACAGCCAATCCAAGAGACCCAGTACTTC
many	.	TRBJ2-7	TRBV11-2	CASSPQSGDYEQYF	TGTGCCAGCAGCCCCCAATCAGGGGACTACGAGCAGTACTTC
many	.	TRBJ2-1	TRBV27	CASSLLDNLRHEQFF	TGTGCCAGCAGTTTACTGGACAACCTCCGGCATGAGCAGTTCTTC
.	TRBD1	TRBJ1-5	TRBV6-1	CASSKGGTGGLQPQHF	TGTGCCAGCAGTAAAGGGGGGACAGGGGGCTTACAGCCCCAGCATTTT
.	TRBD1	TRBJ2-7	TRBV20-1	CRSDRGDYEQYF	TGCAGGTCTGACAGGGGGGACTACGAGCAGTACTTC
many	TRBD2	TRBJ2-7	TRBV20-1	CSARGGTSESYEQYF	TGCAGTGCTAGAGGAGGGACTAGCGAGTCCTACGAGCAGTACTTC
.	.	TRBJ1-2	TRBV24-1	CATSDGPPSNYGYTF	TGTGCCACCAGTGATGGGCCACCATCTAACTATGGCTACACCTTC
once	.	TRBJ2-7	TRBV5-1	CASSHLGPDFSSYEQYF	TGCGCCAGCAGCCACTTGGGACCAGACTTTAGCTCCTACGAGCAGTACTTC